The 26 T cell receptor beta chains listed next were all sequenced from one sample in a study of blood T cell repertoires in COVID-19. Sequenced by immunoSEQ multiplex PCR; TCRdb stores in-frame clones only, minus some. The table lists under 150,000 clones, approximately 85% of them singletons, with around 6% in the top ten. The sequencing sample was made of peripheral blood. These receptors were obtained from a woman aged 60-70 years with COVID-19, enrolled during active disease.

This clone came up a few times. CDR3 sequence (DNA): TGTGCCAGCAGCCTCACGGACAGCCAAGAGACCCAGTACTTC. It translates to CASSLTDSQETQYF. The rearrangement links TRBV6-6 to TRBJ2-5; TRBD1 is a possible D gene (6 bases). V gave up 6 bases and J gave up 1 base, with 12 bases separating them. CDR1 and CDR2 (germline): MNHNY, SVGAGI (reference sequence). CDR3 size: 14 residues.

The chain is built from TRBV7-8 and TRBJ1-2; 10 bases fit TRBD1. The CDR3 extends over 17 amino acids. The germline CDR1 and CDR2 sequences are SGHVS and FQNEAQ. Trimming at V came to 3 bases and at J to 0 bases, leaving 7 bases not matched to a gene. This CDR3 is CASSFLGQGSSNYGYTF. The CDR3 DNA sequence: TGTGCCAGCAGCTTTTTGGGACAGGGGAGTTCTAACTATGGCTACACCTTC.

This rearrangement joins TRBV27 to TRBJ2-1; D perhaps matches TRBD1 (8 bases). The CDR3 extends over 15 amino acids. Germline CDR1 is MNHEY and CDR2 is SMNVEV (reference sequence). Trimming removed 6 bases from V and 7 bases from J, with 19 bases in between. In nucleotides, the CDR3 is TGTGCCAGCAGACCCGGACAGGGAGGGAGAAATGAGCAGTTCTTC. It codes for CASRPGQGGRNEQFF.

V usage is TRBV7-8 and J usage is TRBJ2-2; TRBD2 aligns across 10 bases. There are 14 residues in the CDR3. The V gene end was trimmed by 10 bases and the J gene end by 5 bases; junction bases not matched to a gene: 7. Per the germline V gene, CDR1 is SGHVS and CDR2 is FQNEAQ. The CDR3 is CANKVAGGTGELFF. CDR3 coding DNA: TGTGCCAACAAAGTAGCGGGGGGTACCGGGGAGCTGTTTTTT. Complete variable domain (other parts from reference TRBV7-8 and TRBJ2-2): GAGVSQSPRYKVAKRGQDVALRCDPISGHVSLFWYQQALGQGPEFLTYFQNEAQLDKSGLPSDRFFAERPEGSVSTLKIQRTQQEDSAVYLCANKVAGGTGELFFGEGSRLTVL.

The rearrangement uses TRBV19 and TRBJ2-7, with D perhaps matching TRBD1 (5 bases). The CDR3 runs 13 residues. V lost 5 bases and J 3 bases, leaving 11 bases between the germline ends. Looked up from germline, CDR1 is LNHDA and CDR2 is SQIVND (reference sequence). In nucleotides, the CDR3 is TGTGCCAGTAGTCGGACACATCTCTACGAGCAGTACTTC. Amino acid sequence: CASSRTHLYEQYF. The full variable domain, its missing parts supplied by reference TRBV19 and TRBJ2-7, is DGGITQSPKYLFRKEGQNVTLSCEQNLNHDAMYWYRQDPGQGLRLIYYSQIVNDFQKGDIAEGYSVSREKKESFPLTVTSAQKNPTAFYLCASSRTHLYEQYFGPGTRLTVT.

The genes are TRBV4-2 and TRBJ2-3, with TRBD2 identical over 9 bases. The CDR3 runs to 18 residues. Germline assignment: CDR1 LGHNA and CDR2 YNFKEQ. V gave up 1 base and J gave up 4 bases; unmatched junction bases: 12. The CDR3 nucleotides read TGTGCCAGCAGCCAAGGCCCCAGGGTAGCGGGGGATTCAGATACGCAGTATTTT. Amino acids: CASSQGPRVAGDSDTQYF.

This clone has only one observation. The V gene is TRBV30, the J gene TRBJ2-7; the match to TRBD2 covers 7 bases. The CDR3 totals 11 residues. CDR1 and CDR2 (germline): GTSNPN, SVGIG (reference sequence). The trim removed 1 base at V and 6 bases at J, leaving 0 bases unmatched. The CDR3 loop is CAWSGGGEQYF. CDR3 DNA sequence: TGTGCCTGGAGTGGGGGGGGCGAGCAGTACTTC.

The rearrangement uses TRBV15 and TRBJ1-4, with D uncertain. The germline V gene encodes CDR1 LNHNV and CDR2 YYDKDF (reference sequence). Deletions cut 5 bases from V and 8 bases from J, with 9 bases between. The length of the CDR3 is 12 residues. The DNA for the CDR3 is TGTGCCACCAGCCGTGCGGGGGAAAAACTGTTTTTT. It is translated as CATSRAGEKLFF. Complete variable domain (other parts from reference TRBV15 and TRBJ1-4): DAMVIQNPRYQVTQFGKPVTLSCSQTLNHNVMYWYQQKSSQAPKLLFHYYDKDFNNEADTPDNFQSRRPNTSFCFLDIRSPGLGDTAMYLCATSRAGEKLFFGSGTQLSVL.

The V call is TRBV3-1 (or the pseudogene TRBV3-2), the J call TRBJ1-2; tentative D call: TRBD1 (5 bases). Per the germline V gene, CDR1 is LGHDT and CDR2 is YNNKEL (reference sequence). The germline V and J ends were trimmed by 0 bases and 1 base, with 12 bases remaining between them. This CDR3 has 16 residues. Here the CDR3 DNA reads TGTGCCAGCAGCCAAGATCTATATCAGGGTAACTATGGCTACACCTTC. Encoded protein: CASSQDLYQGNYGYTF.

V gene TRBV12-3 or TRBV12-4 combines with J gene TRBJ2-1, with D perhaps matching TRBD1 (5 bases). Deletions cut 5 bases from V and 11 bases from J, with 10 bases between. The CDR3 has 11 amino acids. In DNA, the CDR3 is TGTGCCAGCAGTAGCCGACAGCAGCAGTTCTTC. It specifies CASSSRQQQFF.

This clone was detected a few times. V is TRBV5-1 and J is TRBJ1-2; TRBD1 is a possible D gene (5 bases). The ends were cut back, 0 bases at V and 3 bases at J, with 9 bases in the middle. From germline, CDR1 is SGHRS and CDR2 YFSETQ. The CDR3 is 14 residues long. This chain's CDR3 is CASSLVIGDYGYTF. CDR3 in DNA: TGCGCCAGCAGCTTGGTGATAGGGGACTATGGCTACACCTTC.

This sequence joins TRBV27 and TRBJ1-1, with 9 bases matching TRBD1. The CDR3 loop spans 15 amino acids. Losses at the gene ends were 0 bases for V and 3 bases for J; bases not matched to a gene: 2. The germline gives CDR1 MNHEY, CDR2 SMNVEV (reference sequence). Here the CDR3 reads CASSLSTGGHTEAFF. As DNA, the CDR3 is TGTGCCAGCAGTTTATCCACAGGGGGCCACACTGAAGCTTTCTTT.

The V and J genes are TRBV28 and TRBJ2-3; D possibly corresponds to TRBD2 (7 bases). V was pared by 2 bases and J by 4 bases, with 13 bases between. Germline V gives CDR1 MDHEN, CDR2 SYDVKM. CDR3 length: 15 residues. The CDR3 here is CASSLGGAQSDTQYF. As DNA, the CDR3 is TGTGCCAGCAGTTTAGGGGGGGCGCAATCAGATACGCAGTATTTT.

This chain connects TRBV29-1 to TRBJ2-2; 9 bases are a match to TRBD1. V shed 6 bases, J shed 5 bases, and the junction held 13 bases outside the gene matches. This CDR3 contains 16 residues. Germline V lookup: CDR1 SQVTM, CDR2 ANQGSEA. As DNA, the CDR3 is TGCAGCGTCCGAAGGGACAGGGAGGTTGAGACCGGGGAGCTGTTTTTT. It yields the protein CSVRRDREVETGELFF.

The chain uses TRBV10-2 and TRBJ1-6; a possible D gene is TRBD1 (5 bases). Trimming removed 5 bases at V and 6 bases at J, with 11 bases between. CDR3 length: 14 amino acids. Per germline, CDR1 WSHSY and CDR2 SAAADI. The CDR3 loop is CASSLQDTNSPLHF. CDR3 coding DNA: TGCGCCAGCAGTTTACAGGACACTAATTCACCCCTCCACTTT.

V usage is TRBV10-1 and J usage is TRBJ1-1; possibly TRBD1 for D (6 bases). CDR3 length equals 13 residues. From germline, CDR1 is WNHNN and CDR2 SYGVQD (reference sequence). Trimming took off 5 bases at V and 5 bases at J, with 12 bases between the two ends. The CDR3 coding sequence is TGCGCCAGCAGTTTGGACAGCAGGACTGAAGCTTTCTTT. It encodes CASSLDSRTEAFF.

The genes are TRBV9 and TRBJ2-6; D is uncertain. Trimming removed 3 bases at V and 0 bases at J, with 10 bases between. Germline V CDR1 and CDR2: SGDLS, YYNGEE. This CDR3 is 16 amino acids long. CDR3: CASSAPGGSGANVLTF. The CDR3 DNA reads as TGTGCCAGCAGCGCCCCCGGCGGCTCTGGGGCCAACGTCCTGACTTTC.

This chain uses TRBV7-3 with TRBJ1-1; D ambiguous. This CDR3 has 14 residues. Germline assignment: CDR1 SGHTA and CDR2 FQGTGA. V was pared by 9 bases and J by 7 bases, with 21 bases between. The CDR3 loop is CASVEEAAGGEAFF. CDR3 DNA: TGTGCCAGTGTAGAGGAGGCAGCTGGCGGTGAAGCTTTCTTT.

V is TRBV7-6 and J is TRBJ1-5, with D possibly TRBD1 on 5 matching bases. CDR3 length: 14 amino acids. In germline, CDR1 is SGHVS, CDR2 FNYEAQ. Between the trimmed V and J ends, which lost 4 bases and 11 bases, there was a span of 18 bases. CDR3: CASSSDIPRGAQHF. CDR3 DNA: TGTGCCAGCAGCTCTGACATACCCCGGGGGGCCCAGCATTTT. Looking up the rest from reference TRBV7-6 and TRBJ1-5 gives the full variable domain: GAGVSQSPRYKVTKRGQDVALRCDPISGHVSLYWYRQALGQGPEFLTYFNYEAQQDKSGLPNDRFSAERPEGSISTLTIQRTEQRDSAMYRCASSSDIPRGAQHFGDGTRLSIL.

This chain connects TRBV20-1 to TRBJ2-7, with 15 nucleotides matching TRBD2. The germline V gene has CDR1 DFQATT and CDR2 SNEGSKA (reference sequence). The V and J ends lost 3 bases and 3 bases, in that order; junction bases with no gene match: 15. This CDR3 is 19 amino acids long. CDR3 protein: CSASSTLGTSGGLYYEQYF. The DNA for the CDR3 is TGCAGTGCTAGTTCTACGTTAGGGACTAGCGGGGGGCTTTACTACGAGCAGTACTTC.

This clone was detected only a few times. This rearrangement joins TRBV21-1 to TRBJ2-7; the D segment call TRBD1 is taken from the table without a DNA check. TRBV21-1 is a pseudogene segment. CDR3 length: 18 amino acids. In nucleotides, the CDR3 is TGTGCCAGCGGCAAGACTAATCTACAGGGGGCGCTGCCTTACGAGCAGTACTTC. Translation gives CASGKTNLQGALPYEQYF.

The chain links TRBV7-9 to TRBJ2-7; D perhaps matches TRBD2 (5 bases). Germline values: CDR1 SEHNR, CDR2 FQNEAQ (reference sequence). V lost 4 bases and J lost 3, with 13 bases in between. The CDR3 runs to 14 residues. The DNA for the CDR3 is TGTGCCAGCAGCTCCGGACTTGACATCTACGAGCAGTACTTC. Translated, it gives CASSSGLDIYEQYF.

The count of this clone is one. The gene calls are TRBV2 and TRBJ2-1; 14 bases match TRBD2. The CDR3 is 19 amino acids. CDR1 and CDR2 (germline): SNHLY, FYNNEI. J lost 2 bases, V lost 5 bases, and 11 bases had no gene match. CDR3 DNA sequence: TGTGCCAGCAGTAAGGAGAGGACTAGCGGGGGGACTACCTACAATGAGCAGTTCTTC. It is translated as CASSKERTSGGTTYNEQFF.

This clone was observed a few times. This chain links TRBV19 with TRBJ1-2; 7 bases are shared with TRBD1. The V gene end was trimmed by 5 bases and the J gene end by 4 bases; junction bases not matched to a gene: 10. The CDR3 covers 15 residues. The germline gives CDR1 LNHDA, CDR2 SQIVND (reference sequence). CDR3 sequence reads: CASSFGRQGSYGYTF. DNA of the CDR3: TGTGCCAGTAGTTTTGGCCGACAGGGCTCCTATGGCTACACCTTC.

V usage is TRBV7-9 and J usage is TRBJ2-4; 7 bases line up with TRBD1. After removal of 4 bases from V and 7 bases from J, the junction contained 4 bases not matched to a gene. The germline gives CDR1 SEHNR, CDR2 FQNEAQ (reference sequence). The CDR3 has 13 residues. Here the CDR3 DNA reads TGTGCCAGCAGCTCATGGGACAGTAACATTCAGTACTTC. Its protein is CASSSWDSNIQYF.

The chain carries TRBV5-1 and TRBJ1-1; a possible D gene is TRBD1 (6 bases). The CDR3 spans 16 residues. V lost 2 bases and J 3 bases, leaving 17 bases between the germline ends. CDR1 is SGHRS, CDR2 YFSETQ, per germline. The CDR3 region is CASSFTSHRVDTEAFF. CDR3 bases: TGCGCCAGCAGCTTTACCTCTCACAGGGTGGACACTGAAGCTTTCTTT.